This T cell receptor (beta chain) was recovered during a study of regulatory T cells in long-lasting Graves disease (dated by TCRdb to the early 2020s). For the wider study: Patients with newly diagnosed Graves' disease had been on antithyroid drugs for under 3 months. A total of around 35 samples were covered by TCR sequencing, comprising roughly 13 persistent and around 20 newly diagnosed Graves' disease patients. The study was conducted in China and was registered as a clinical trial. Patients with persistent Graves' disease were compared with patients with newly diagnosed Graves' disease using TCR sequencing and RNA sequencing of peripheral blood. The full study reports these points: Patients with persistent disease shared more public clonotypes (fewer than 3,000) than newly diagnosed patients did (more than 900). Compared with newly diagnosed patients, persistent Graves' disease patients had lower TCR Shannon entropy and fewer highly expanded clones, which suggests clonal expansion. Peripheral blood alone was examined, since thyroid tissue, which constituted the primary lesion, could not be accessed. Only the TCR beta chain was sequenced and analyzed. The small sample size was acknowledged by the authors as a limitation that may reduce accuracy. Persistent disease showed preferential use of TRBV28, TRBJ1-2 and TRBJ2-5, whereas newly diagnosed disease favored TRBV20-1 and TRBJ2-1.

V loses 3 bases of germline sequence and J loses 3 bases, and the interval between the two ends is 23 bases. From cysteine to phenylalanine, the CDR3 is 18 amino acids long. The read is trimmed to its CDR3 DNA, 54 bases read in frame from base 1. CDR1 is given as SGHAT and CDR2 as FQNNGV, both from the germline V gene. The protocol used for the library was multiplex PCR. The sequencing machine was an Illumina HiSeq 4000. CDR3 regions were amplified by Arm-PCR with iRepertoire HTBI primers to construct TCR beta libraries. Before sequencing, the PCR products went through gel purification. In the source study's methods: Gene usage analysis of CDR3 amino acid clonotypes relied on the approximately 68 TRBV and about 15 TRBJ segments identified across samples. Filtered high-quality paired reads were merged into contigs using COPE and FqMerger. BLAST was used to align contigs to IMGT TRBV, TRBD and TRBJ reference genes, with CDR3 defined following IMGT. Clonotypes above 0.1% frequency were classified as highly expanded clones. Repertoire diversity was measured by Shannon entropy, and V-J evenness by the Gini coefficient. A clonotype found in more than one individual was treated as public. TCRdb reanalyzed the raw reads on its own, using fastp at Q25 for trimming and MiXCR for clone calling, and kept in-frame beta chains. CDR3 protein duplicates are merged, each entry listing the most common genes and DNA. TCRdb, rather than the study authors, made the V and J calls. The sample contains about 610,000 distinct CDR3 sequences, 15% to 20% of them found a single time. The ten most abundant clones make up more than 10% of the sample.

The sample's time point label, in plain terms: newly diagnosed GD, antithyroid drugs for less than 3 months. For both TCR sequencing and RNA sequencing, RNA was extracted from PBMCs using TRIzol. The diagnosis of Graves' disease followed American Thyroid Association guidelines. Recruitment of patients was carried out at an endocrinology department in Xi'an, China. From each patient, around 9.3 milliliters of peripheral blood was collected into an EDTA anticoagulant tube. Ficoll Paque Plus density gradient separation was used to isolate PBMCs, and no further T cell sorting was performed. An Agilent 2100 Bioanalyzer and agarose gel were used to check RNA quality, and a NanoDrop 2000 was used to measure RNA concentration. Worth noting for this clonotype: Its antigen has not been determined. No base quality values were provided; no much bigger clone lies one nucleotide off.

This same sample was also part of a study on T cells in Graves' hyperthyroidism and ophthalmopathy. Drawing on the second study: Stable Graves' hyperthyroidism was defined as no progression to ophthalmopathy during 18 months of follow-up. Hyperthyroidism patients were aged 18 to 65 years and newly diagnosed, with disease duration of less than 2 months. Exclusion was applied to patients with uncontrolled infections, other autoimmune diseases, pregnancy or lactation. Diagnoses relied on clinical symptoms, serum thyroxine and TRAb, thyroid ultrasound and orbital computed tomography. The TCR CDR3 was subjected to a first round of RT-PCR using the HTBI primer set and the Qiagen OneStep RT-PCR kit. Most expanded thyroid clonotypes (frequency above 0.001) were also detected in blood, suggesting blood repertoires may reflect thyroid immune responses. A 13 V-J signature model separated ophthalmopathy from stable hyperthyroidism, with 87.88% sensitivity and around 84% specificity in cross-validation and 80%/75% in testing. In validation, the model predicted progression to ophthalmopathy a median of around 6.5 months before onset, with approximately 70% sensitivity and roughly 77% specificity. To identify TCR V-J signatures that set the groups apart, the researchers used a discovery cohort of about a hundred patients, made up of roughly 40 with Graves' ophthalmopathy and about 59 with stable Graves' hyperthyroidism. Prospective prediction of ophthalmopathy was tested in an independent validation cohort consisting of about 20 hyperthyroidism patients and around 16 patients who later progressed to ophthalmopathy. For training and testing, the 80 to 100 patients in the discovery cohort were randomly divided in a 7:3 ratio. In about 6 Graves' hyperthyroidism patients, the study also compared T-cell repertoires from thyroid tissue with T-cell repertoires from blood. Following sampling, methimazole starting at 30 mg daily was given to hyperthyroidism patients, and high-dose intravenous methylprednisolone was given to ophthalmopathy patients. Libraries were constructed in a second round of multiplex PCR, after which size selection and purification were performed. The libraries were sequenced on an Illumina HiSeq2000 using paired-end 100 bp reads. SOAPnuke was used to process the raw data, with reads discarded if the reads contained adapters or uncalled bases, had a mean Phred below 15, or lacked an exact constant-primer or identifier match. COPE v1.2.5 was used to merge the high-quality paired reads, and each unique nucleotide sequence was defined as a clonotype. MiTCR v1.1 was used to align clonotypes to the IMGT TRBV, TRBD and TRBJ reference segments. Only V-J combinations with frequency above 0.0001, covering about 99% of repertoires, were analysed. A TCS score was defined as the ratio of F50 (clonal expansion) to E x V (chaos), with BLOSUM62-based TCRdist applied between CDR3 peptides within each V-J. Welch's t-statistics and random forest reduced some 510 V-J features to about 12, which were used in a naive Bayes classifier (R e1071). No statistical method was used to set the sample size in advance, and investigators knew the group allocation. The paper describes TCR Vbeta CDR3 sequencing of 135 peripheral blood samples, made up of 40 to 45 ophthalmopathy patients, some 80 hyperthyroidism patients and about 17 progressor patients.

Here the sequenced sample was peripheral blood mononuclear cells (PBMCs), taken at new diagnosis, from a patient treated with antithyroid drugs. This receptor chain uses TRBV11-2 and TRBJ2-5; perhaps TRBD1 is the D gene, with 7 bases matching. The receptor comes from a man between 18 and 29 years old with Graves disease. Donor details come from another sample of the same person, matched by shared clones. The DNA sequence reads TGTGCCAGCAGCTTTACCCCCCCCCGACAGGGAGGAAAAGAGACCCAGTACTTC. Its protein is CASSFTPPRQGGKETQYF.